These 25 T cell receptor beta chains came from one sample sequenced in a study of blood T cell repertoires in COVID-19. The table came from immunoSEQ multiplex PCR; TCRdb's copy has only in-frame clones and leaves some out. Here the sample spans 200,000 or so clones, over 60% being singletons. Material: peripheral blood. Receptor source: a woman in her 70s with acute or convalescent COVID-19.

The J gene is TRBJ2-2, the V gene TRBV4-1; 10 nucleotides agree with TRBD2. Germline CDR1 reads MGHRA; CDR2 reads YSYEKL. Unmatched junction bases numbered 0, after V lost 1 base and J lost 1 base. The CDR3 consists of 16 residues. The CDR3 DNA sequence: TGCGCCAGCAGCCAAGTAGCGGGAGGGAACACCGGGGAGCTGTTTTTT. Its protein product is CASSQVAGGNTGELFF.

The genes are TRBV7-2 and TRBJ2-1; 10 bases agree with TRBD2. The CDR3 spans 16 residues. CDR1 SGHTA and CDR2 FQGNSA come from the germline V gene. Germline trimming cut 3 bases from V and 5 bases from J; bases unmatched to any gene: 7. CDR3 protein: CASSFRLAGVDNEQFF. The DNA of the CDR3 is TGTGCCAGCAGCTTTAGACTAGCGGGTGTGGACAATGAGCAGTTCTTC.

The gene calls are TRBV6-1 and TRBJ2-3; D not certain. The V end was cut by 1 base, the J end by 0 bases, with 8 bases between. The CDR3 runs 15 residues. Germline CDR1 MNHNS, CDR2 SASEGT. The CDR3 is CASSEGPLSTDTQYF. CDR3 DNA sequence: TGTGCCAGCAGTGAAGGTCCCCTTAGCACAGATACGCAGTATTTT.

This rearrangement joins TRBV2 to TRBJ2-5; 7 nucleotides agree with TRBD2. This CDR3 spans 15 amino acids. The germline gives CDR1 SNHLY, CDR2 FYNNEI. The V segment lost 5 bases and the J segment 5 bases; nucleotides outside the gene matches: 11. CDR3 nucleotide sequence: TGTGCCAGCAGTTCAGCGGGACCCTCAACGGAGACCCAGTACTTC. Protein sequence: CASSSAGPSTETQYF.

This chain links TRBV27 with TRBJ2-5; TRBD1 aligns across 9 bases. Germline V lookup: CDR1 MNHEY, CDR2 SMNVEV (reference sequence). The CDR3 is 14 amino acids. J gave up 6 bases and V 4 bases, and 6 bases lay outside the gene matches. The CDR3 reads CASSSTGGSQTQYF. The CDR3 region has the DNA TGTGCCAGCAGTTCCACAGGGGGCAGCCAGACCCAGTACTTC.

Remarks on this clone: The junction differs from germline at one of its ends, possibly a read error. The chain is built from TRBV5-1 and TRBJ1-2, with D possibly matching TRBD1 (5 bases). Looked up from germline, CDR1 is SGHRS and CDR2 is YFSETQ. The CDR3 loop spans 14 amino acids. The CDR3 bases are TGCGCCCGCAGCGGGGGACGGGGGGAGTGGAGCTACACCTTC. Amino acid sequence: CARSGGRGEWSYTF.

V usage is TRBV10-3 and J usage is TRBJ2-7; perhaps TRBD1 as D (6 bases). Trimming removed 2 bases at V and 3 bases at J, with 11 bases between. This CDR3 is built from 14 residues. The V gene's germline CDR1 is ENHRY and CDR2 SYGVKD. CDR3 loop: CAISEGTPNYEQYF. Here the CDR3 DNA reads TGTGCCATCAGTGAGGGGACACCCAACTACGAGCAGTACTTC.

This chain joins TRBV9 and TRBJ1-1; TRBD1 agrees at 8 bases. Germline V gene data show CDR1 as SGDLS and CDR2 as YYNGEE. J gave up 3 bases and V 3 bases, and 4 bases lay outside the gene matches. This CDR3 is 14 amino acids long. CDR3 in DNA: TGTGCCAGCAGCGCGACAGGGGTCGACACTGAAGCTTTCTTT. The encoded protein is CASSATGVDTEAFF.

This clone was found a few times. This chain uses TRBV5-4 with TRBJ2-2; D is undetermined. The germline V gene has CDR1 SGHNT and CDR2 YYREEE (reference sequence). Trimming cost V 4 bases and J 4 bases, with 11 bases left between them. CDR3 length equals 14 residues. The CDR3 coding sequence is TGTGCCAGCAGCATAACTACCGGCACCGGGGAGCTGTTTTTT. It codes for CASSITTGTGELFF.

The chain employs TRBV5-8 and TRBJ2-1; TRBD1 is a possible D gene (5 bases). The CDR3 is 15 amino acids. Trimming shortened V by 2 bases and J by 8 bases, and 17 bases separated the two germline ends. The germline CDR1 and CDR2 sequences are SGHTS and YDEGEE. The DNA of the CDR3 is TGTGCCAGCAGCTTTGGCCTCAGGGCAAGGGATGAGCAGTTCTTC. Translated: CASSFGLRARDEQFF.

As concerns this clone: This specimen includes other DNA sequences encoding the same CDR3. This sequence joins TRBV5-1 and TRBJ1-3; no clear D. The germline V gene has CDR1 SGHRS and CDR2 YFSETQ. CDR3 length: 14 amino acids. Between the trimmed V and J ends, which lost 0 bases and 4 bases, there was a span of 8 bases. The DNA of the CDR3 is TGCGCCAGCAGCTTGGGAGGATCAGGAAACACCATATATTTT. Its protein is CASSLGGSGNTIYF.

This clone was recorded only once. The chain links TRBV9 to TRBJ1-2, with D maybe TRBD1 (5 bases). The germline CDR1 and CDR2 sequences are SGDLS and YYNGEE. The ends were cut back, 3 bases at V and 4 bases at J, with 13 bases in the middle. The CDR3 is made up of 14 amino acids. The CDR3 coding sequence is TGTGCCAGCAGCGCCTCGGGTAGGGGCTATGGCTACACCTTC. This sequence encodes CASSASGRGYGYTF.

The CDR3 here is CASSDSSGSSDNEQFF. In DNA form, the CDR3 reads TGTGCCAGCAGTGACTCAAGCGGGAGTTCCGACAATGAGCAGTTCTTC. This chain joins TRBV25-1 and TRBJ2-1; TRBD2 matches at 8 bases. The ends lost 3 bases at V and 5 bases at J; junction bases unmatched: 9. The CDR3 contains 16 residues. Germline V lookup: CDR1 MGHDK, CDR2 SYGVNS.

CDR3 amino acids: CASSGDIGGNTGELFF. CDR3 sequence (DNA): TGTGCCAGTAGTGGGGATATAGGGGGTAACACCGGGGAGCTGTTTTTT. This chain uses TRBV19 with TRBJ2-2; D perhaps matches TRBD1 (6 bases). CDR1 LNHDA and CDR2 SQIVND come from the germline V gene (reference sequence). The CDR3 runs to 16 residues. V shed 5 bases and J shed 2 bases, with 15 bases lying between them.

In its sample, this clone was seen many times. CDR3: CAISEWLAGANVLTF. In DNA, the CDR3 is TGTGCCATCAGTGAGTGGCTAGCTGGGGCCAACGTCCTGACTTTC. The chain carries TRBV10-3 and TRBJ2-6; D gene uncertain. Trimming pared 1 base from V and 2 bases from J, leaving 6 bases between. Germline assignment: CDR1 ENHRY and CDR2 SYGVKD. This CDR3 contains 15 residues.

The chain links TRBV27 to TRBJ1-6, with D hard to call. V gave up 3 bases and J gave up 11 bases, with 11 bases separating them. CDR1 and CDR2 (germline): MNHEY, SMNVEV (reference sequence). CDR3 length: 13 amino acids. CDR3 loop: CASSLDFGAPLHF. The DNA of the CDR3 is TGTGCCAGCAGTTTGGACTTCGGGGCACCCCTCCACTTT.

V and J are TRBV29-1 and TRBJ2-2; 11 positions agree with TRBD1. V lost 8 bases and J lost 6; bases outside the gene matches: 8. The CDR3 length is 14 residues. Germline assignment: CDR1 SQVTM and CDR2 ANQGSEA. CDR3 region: CSSYGGQGAGELFF. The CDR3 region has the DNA TGCAGCTCTTATGGGGGACAGGGGGCCGGGGAGCTGTTTTTT.

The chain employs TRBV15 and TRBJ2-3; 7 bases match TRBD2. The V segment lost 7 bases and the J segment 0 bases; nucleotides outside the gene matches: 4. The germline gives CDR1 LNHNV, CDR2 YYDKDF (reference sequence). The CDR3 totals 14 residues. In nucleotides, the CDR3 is TGTGCCACCAAACGGGAGGCTAGCACAGATACGCAGTATTTT. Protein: CATKREASTDTQYF.

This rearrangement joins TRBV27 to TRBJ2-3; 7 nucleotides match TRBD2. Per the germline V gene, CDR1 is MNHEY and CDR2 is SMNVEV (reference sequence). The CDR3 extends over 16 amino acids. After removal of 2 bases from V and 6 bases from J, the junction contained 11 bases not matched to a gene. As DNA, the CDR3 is TGTGCCAGCAGTTTAACGGGAGGCGGACGGGGGGATACGCAGTATTTT. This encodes CASSLTGGGRGDTQYF.

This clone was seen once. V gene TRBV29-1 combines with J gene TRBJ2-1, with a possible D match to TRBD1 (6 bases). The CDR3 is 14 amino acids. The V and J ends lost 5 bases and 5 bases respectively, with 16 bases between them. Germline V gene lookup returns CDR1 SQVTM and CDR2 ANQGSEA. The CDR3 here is CSVPLGQLDNEQFF. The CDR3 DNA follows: TGCAGCGTTCCCTTAGGACAGTTGGACAATGAGCAGTTCTTC.

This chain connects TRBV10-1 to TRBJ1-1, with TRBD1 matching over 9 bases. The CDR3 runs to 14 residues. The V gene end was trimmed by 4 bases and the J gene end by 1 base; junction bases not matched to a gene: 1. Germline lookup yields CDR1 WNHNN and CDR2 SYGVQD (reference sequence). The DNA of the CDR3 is TGCGCCAGCAGTGGGGACAGGGCGAACACTGAAGCTTTCTTT. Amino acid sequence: CASSGDRANTEAFF.

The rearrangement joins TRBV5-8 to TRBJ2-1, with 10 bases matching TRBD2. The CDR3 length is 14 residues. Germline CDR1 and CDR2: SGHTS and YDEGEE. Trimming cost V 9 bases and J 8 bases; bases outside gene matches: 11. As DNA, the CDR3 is TGTGCCACGGGCCCTAGCGGGAGTAGGTATGAGCAGTTCTTC. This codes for CATGPSGSRYEQFF.

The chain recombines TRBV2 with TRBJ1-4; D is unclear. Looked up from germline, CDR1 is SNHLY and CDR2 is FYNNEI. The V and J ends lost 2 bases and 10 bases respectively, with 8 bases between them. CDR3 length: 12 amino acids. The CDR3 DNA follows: TGTGCCAGCAGTGAACGTACGGGAAAACTGTTTTTT. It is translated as CASSERTGKLFF.

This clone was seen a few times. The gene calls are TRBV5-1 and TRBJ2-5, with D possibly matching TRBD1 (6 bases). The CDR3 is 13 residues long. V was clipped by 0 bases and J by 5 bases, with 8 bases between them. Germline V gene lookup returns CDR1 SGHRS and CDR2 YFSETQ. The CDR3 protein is CASSLDRVETQYF. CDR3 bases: TGCGCCAGCAGCTTGGACAGGGTGGAGACCCAGTACTTC.

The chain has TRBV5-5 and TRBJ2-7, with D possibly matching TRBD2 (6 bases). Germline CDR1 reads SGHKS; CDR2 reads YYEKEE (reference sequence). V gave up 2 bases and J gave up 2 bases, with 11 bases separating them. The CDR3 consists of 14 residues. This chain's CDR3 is CASSLGAGTYEQYF. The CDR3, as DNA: TGTGCCAGCAGCTTAGGCGCGGGAACCTACGAGCAGTACTTC.